A single sample gave rise to the 28 T cell receptor beta chains below, sequenced in a study of shared clonotypes between healthy human individuals. Produced via immunoSEQ multiplex PCR; TCRdb's table is partial and in-frame only. The sample has fewer than 1.6 million clones, just under 99% seen once. The sequencing sample was made of naive CD4+ T cells sorted from blood. Specified subset: CD45RA+ positively selected. The source is a man aged 25 to 40 in good health.

The chain recombines TRBV7-9 with TRBJ2-1; TRBD1 is a possible D gene (5 bases). The V end was cut by 0 bases, the J end by 6 bases, with 6 bases between. CDR1 and CDR2 (germline): SEHNR, FQNEAQ (reference sequence). The length of the CDR3 is 13 residues. As DNA, the CDR3 is TGTGCCAGCAGCTTAGCAGGGGTCAATGAGCAGTTCTTC. Translated, it gives CASSLAGVNEQFF.

This clone has just one count. The V call is TRBV11-1, the J call TRBJ2-1; 8 bases map to TRBD2. The CDR3 is made up of 15 amino acids. Germline V gives CDR1 SGHAT, CDR2 FQDESV (reference sequence). V trimming: 1 base; J trimming: 8 bases; junction bases outside the gene matches: 7. As DNA, the CDR3 is TGTGCCAGCAGCTTAGGTACGGGAGGGGTATATGAGCAGTTCTTC. Its translation: CASSLGTGGVYEQFF.

This chain joins TRBV28 and TRBJ1-2; tentative D call: TRBD1 (5 bases). V gave up 4 bases and J gave up 4 bases, with 10 bases separating them. Per the germline V gene, CDR1 is MDHEN and CDR2 is SYDVKM. The CDR3 length is 13 residues. CDR3 loop: CASSSTGLYGYTF. DNA of the CDR3: TGTGCCAGCAGTTCCACAGGACTCTATGGCTACACCTTC.

The chain joins TRBV9 to TRBJ2-1; tentative D call: TRBD1 (5 bases). The CDR3 runs to 14 residues. V shed 2 bases and J shed 2 bases, with 8 bases lying between them. Germline values: CDR1 SGDLS, CDR2 YYNGEE. This CDR3 is CASSVQGAYNEQFF. DNA for the CDR3: TGTGCCAGCAGCGTGCAGGGCGCCTACAATGAGCAGTTCTTC.

The V call is TRBV4-2, the J call TRBJ2-1, with 16 bases lining up with TRBD2. Looked up from germline, CDR1 is LGHNA and CDR2 is YNFKEQ. V shed 1 base and J 4 bases; nucleotides not matched to a gene: 10. The CDR3 is 20 amino acids. The CDR3 here is CASSQGVPGLAGGSYNEQFF. CDR3 nucleotides: TGTGCCAGCAGCCAAGGTGTCCCGGGACTAGCGGGAGGGTCGTACAATGAGCAGTTCTTC.

The chain uses TRBV10-1 and TRBJ2-2, with TRBD1 as a possible D gene (6 bases). The V end was cut by 0 bases, the J end by 5 bases, with 10 bases between. CDR1 is WNHNN, CDR2 SYGVQD, per germline (reference sequence). The CDR3 is 15 amino acids. The CDR3 DNA sequence: TGCGCCAGCAGTGAGTCGCAGGGGCCTACCGGGGAGCTGTTTTTT. Its protein is CASSESQGPTGELFF.

With respect to this clone: Other DNA sequences of this sample code for an identical CDR3. The genes are TRBV11-2 and TRBJ2-7, with D tentatively TRBD2 (5 bases). The CDR3 loop spans 15 amino acids. V was cut by 1 base and J by 4 bases, with 14 bases left in between. Germline CDR1 reads SGHAT; CDR2 reads FQNNGV. CDR3 region: CASSLVSGRSYEQYF. For the CDR3, the DNA is TGTGCCAGCAGCTTAGTGTCGGGGAGATCGTACGAGCAGTACTTC.

The genes are TRBV9 and TRBJ2-1; a weak D match, TRBD2 (5 bases). Germline CDR1 SGDLS, CDR2 YYNGEE. With 0 bases removed from V and 5 bases from J, the gap between germline ends came to 18 bases. This CDR3 has 17 residues. The CDR3 DNA is TGTGCCAGCAGCGTAGACCCTGGATGGCGGGCGGACAATGAGCAGTTCTTC. Its protein product is CASSVDPGWRADNEQFF.

This clone was seen once. CDR3 nucleotides: TGTGCCAGCAGCCGGACAGGGCCCCCCTCCTACGAGCAGTACTTC. Its protein is CASSRTGPPSYEQYF. This chain connects TRBV7-2 to TRBJ2-7; 8 nucleotides match TRBD1. Germline-derived CDR1 and CDR2 are SGHTA and FQGNSA. The CDR3 contains 15 residues. V shed 5 bases, J shed 0 bases, and the junction held 6 bases outside the gene matches.

This chain connects TRBV11-2 to TRBJ2-7; no firm D call. Germline V gene lookup returns CDR1 SGHAT and CDR2 FQNNGV. The CDR3 is made up of 15 amino acids. V lost 1 base, J lost 2 bases, and 12 bases lay in between. CDR3 loop: CASSLVGDRAYEQYF. The CDR3 bases are TGTGCCAGCAGCTTAGTTGGGGATAGGGCCTACGAGCAGTACTTC.

The chain recombines TRBV9 with TRBJ2-7, with TRBD2 identical over 7 bases. The germline gives CDR1 SGDLS, CDR2 YYNGEE. V was pared by 2 bases and J by 0 bases, with 8 bases of the junction left unmatched. The CDR3 extends over 16 amino acids. The CDR3 nucleotides are TGTGCCAGCAGCGTCCATGGGGGGGTTTCCTCCTACGAGCAGTACTTC. Protein product: CASSVHGGVSSYEQYF.

This sequence joins TRBV7-8 and TRBJ2-1; no reliable D call. V lost 2 bases and J 3 bases, leaving 8 bases between the germline ends. This CDR3 has 14 residues. The germline gives CDR1 SGHVS, CDR2 FQNEAQ. The CDR3 bases are TGTGCCAGCAGCTTAATGGGCGGCTACAATGAGCAGTTCTTC. This codes for CASSLMGGYNEQFF.

The V gene is TRBV6-6, the J gene TRBJ2-7, with 9 nucleotides matching TRBD1. CDR3 length equals 14 residues. V gave up 6 bases and J gave up 2 bases; unmatched junction bases: 5. Germline CDR1 reads MNHNY; CDR2 reads SVGAGI (reference sequence). The CDR3 DNA sequence: TGTGCCAGCAGGGAGACAGGGGGAACCTACGAGCAGTACTTC. Residues: CASRETGGTYEQYF.

This rearrangement joins TRBV4-2 to TRBJ2-3; TRBD1 agrees at 8 bases. This CDR3 is 16 amino acids long. The J segment lost 4 bases and the V segment lost 2 bases, leaving 8 bases of the junction unmatched. CDR1 and CDR2 from the germline V gene are LGHNA and YNFKEQ. The CDR3 region has the DNA TGTGCCAGCAGCCAACTACCATCGACAGGGGCAGATACGCAGTATTTT. This sequence encodes CASSQLPSTGADTQYF.

This clone occurred once. The chain joins TRBV18 to TRBJ2-7; the D is unclear. Germline CDR1 is KGHSH and CDR2 is LQKENI. Trimming removed 5 bases at V and 1 base at J, with 15 bases between. This CDR3 has 15 residues. CDR3 nucleotide sequence: TGTGCCAGCTCATCGAGTGTAGGCTCATCCTACGAGCAGTACTTC. Translating gives CASSSSVGSSYEQYF.

The chain recombines TRBV19 with TRBJ2-7; unclear D gene. V was pared by 6 bases and J by 5 bases, with 11 bases between. The length of the CDR3 is 12 residues. Per the germline V gene, CDR1 is LNHDA and CDR2 is SQIVND (reference sequence). CDR3 sequence reads: CASRGQFHEQYF. The DNA for the CDR3 is TGTGCCAGTAGAGGCCAGTTCCACGAGCAGTACTTC.

This rearrangement joins TRBV2 to TRBJ2-7; D perhaps matches TRBD1 (6 bases). V lost 6 bases and J lost 0, with 15 bases in between. The CDR3 runs to 15 residues. Germline CDR1 is SNHLY and CDR2 is FYNNEI. For the CDR3, the DNA is TGTGCCAGCAGCCCGGGACAAAGGAGCTCCTACGAGCAGTACTTC. Its translation: CASSPGQRSSYEQYF.

This chain joins TRBV15 and TRBJ2-7; no definite D call. The CDR3 contains 12 residues. Germline lookup yields CDR1 LNHNV and CDR2 YYDKDF (reference sequence). Trimming took off 1 base at V and 3 bases at J, with 4 bases between the two ends. CDR3 coding DNA: TGTGCCACCAGCAGAGTGGGCTACGAGCAGTACTTC. Translated, it gives CATSRVGYEQYF.

Notes on this clone: Relative to the germline gene, one junction end is altered; a read error may explain this. The rearrangement uses TRBV7-7 and TRBJ2-5; no definite D call. This CDR3 region has 13 residues. Germline lookup yields CDR1 SSHAT and CDR2 FNYEAQ (reference sequence). The CDR3 nucleotides read TGTGCTAGCAGCAGTGGACGACAAGAGACCCAGTACTTC. This encodes CASSSGRQETQYF.

The chain carries TRBV10-3 and TRBJ2-3, with a weak D call TRBD2 (5 bases). Germline CDR1 is ENHRY and CDR2 is SYGVKD. The CDR3 spans 15 residues. V dropped 6 bases and J dropped 0 bases, with 13 bases sitting between them. CDR3 sequence reads: CAIRTGILSTDTQYF. DNA for the CDR3: TGTGCCATCAGGACCGGGATCCTTAGCACAGATACGCAGTATTTT.

This chain joins TRBV11-2 and TRBJ2-2; D gene ambiguous. The CDR3 contains 10 residues. V was cut by 3 bases and J by 14 bases, with 7 bases left in between. Germline lookup yields CDR1 SGHAT and CDR2 FQNNGV. CDR3 loop: CASSFTRLFF. The CDR3 DNA sequence: TGTGCCAGCAGCTTTACCAGACTGTTTTTT.

The V gene is TRBV7-2, the J gene TRBJ2-7; D unclear. Germline lookup yields CDR1 SGHTA and CDR2 FQGNSA. V shed 4 bases and J shed 3 bases, with 7 bases lying between them. The CDR3 is 12 residues long. As DNA, the CDR3 is TGTGCCAGCAGCTCCGACCTCTACGAGCAGTACTTC. The encoded protein is CASSSDLYEQYF.

The J gene is TRBJ2-7, the V gene TRBV29-1, with D possibly called TRBD1 or TRBD2 (6 bases each). Per germline, CDR1 SQVTM and CDR2 ANQGSEA. This CDR3 is 12 amino acids long. The V end lost 6 bases, the J end lost 5 bases, and 14 bases lay between the germline ends. The chain's CDR3 is CSVWDGGHEQYF. CDR3 nucleotide sequence: TGCAGCGTATGGGACGGGGGCCACGAGCAGTACTTC.

The chain has TRBV27 and TRBJ1-1; 7 bases are shared with TRBD1. The V gene's germline CDR1 is MNHEY and CDR2 SMNVEV (reference sequence). V was pared by 6 bases and J by 5 bases, with 6 bases of the junction left unmatched. The CDR3 consists of 13 residues. Written as DNA, the CDR3 is TGTGCCAGCAGCACGACAGGGAGGACTGAAGCTTTCTTT. Translated, it gives CASSTTGRTEAFF.

The chain is built from TRBV4-3 and TRBJ2-2; TRBD2 matches 7 bases. The CDR3 runs to 16 residues. V dropped 4 bases and J dropped 2; count of bases not matched to a gene: 7. Looked up from germline, CDR1 is LGHNA and CDR2 is YSLEER. The CDR3 loop is CASSRGRGGNTGELFF. The CDR3 bases are TGCGCCAGCAGCCGAGGGAGGGGTGGTAACACCGGGGAGCTGTTTTTT.

V is TRBV5-1 and J is TRBJ2-5; maybe TRBD1 (6 bases). V lost 4 bases and J 1 base, leaving 11 bases between the germline ends. CDR3 length: 14 amino acids. The germline CDR1 and CDR2 sequences are SGHRS and YFSETQ. CDR3 in DNA: TGCGCCAGCAGCGCCTGGACAGCCCAAGAGACCCAGTACTTC. Its protein is CASSAWTAQETQYF.

In regard to this clone: Other DNA variants within this sample encode the same CDR3. The chain joins TRBV6-6 to TRBJ1-2; TRBD1 matches 7 bases. Trimming removed 5 bases from V and 5 bases from J; junction bases left unmatched: 5. The CDR3 is 13 residues long. Germline CDR1 is MNHNY and CDR2 is SVGAGI (reference sequence). Written as DNA, the CDR3 is TGTGCCAGCAGTCCACGGACAGGATATGGCTACACCTTC. This codes for CASSPRTGYGYTF.

This clone was seen only once. In the same sample, other DNA sequences code for this CDR3. The CDR3 sequence is CASSFLAGDNEQFF. CDR3 sequence (DNA): TGCGCCAGCAGCTTTCTTGCGGGAGACAATGAGCAGTTCTTC. This chain links TRBV5-1 with TRBJ2-1; TRBD2 matches at 7 bases. The CDR3 loop spans 14 amino acids. V lost 2 bases and J lost 5; bases outside the gene matches: 4. The germline V gene encodes CDR1 SGHRS and CDR2 YFSETQ.